One sample yielded the 23 T cell receptor beta chains listed below, sequenced in a study of cytomegalovirus exposure and HLA in healthy donors. TCRdb keeps only in-frame clones here, not all; method: immunoSEQ multiplex PCR. Here the sample spans roughly 140,000 clones, 88% being singletons. Sequencing was performed on PBMCs. These receptors all stem from a young woman in good health and CMV-seropositive.

The chain carries TRBV5-4 and TRBJ2-7, with D possibly TRBD1 on 6 matching bases. The CDR3 contains 16 residues. Looked up from germline, CDR1 is SGHNT and CDR2 is YYREEE (reference sequence). V was pared by 2 bases and J by 0 bases, with 15 bases between. As DNA, the CDR3 is TGTGCCAGCAGCTTAGACGGGACACTGAGCTCCTACGAGCAGTACTTC. As protein: CASSLDGTLSSYEQYF.

The CDR3 loop is CSLDTHSNQPQHF. CDR3 sequence (DNA): TGTTCGCTTGACACCCATAGCAATCAGCCCCAGCATTTT. The rearrangement links TRBV25-1 to TRBJ1-5; D is uncertain. The CDR3 is 13 amino acids. Germline V gives CDR1 MGHDK, CDR2 SYGVNS.

This clone was detected many times. This chain joins TRBV4-3 and TRBJ1-6; D is uncertain. V gave up 0 bases and J gave up 9 bases, with 12 bases separating them. The CDR3 covers 15 residues. The V gene's germline CDR1 is LGHNA and CDR2 YSLEER. DNA of the CDR3: TGCGCCAGCAGCCAAGAGTTTCCCGGAGGTTCACCCCTCCACTTT. This sequence encodes CASSQEFPGGSPLHF.

V is TRBV7-2 and J is TRBJ2-3; 10 nucleotides align to TRBD2. J gave up 3 bases and V 5 bases, and 5 bases lay outside the gene matches. Per the germline V gene, CDR1 is SGHTA and CDR2 is FQGNSA. This CDR3 is 15 amino acids long. This chain's CDR3 is CASSALAGVTDTQYF. The CDR3 nucleotides are TGTGCCAGCAGCGCTCTAGCGGGAGTGACAGATACGCAGTATTTT.

V is TRBV2 and J is TRBJ1-4; D perhaps matches TRBD1 (5 bases). The CDR3 loop spans 13 amino acids. Trimming took off 4 bases at V and 8 bases at J, with 11 bases between the two ends. Germline CDR1 and CDR2: SNHLY and FYNNEI. This CDR3 reads CASSGDSREKLFF. DNA of the CDR3: TGTGCCAGCAGTGGTGACAGCCGAGAAAAACTGTTTTTT. Filled out from reference TRBV2 and TRBJ1-4, the complete variable domain reads EPEVTQTPSHQVTQMGQEVILRCVPISNHLYFYWYRQILGQKVEFLVSFYNNEISEKSEIFDDQFSVERPDGSNFTLKIRSTKLEDSAMYFCASSGDSREKLFFGSGTQLSVL.

The chain links TRBV7-9 to TRBJ2-5, with D unclear. This CDR3 is built from 14 residues. Trimming stripped 4 bases from V and 5 bases from J, with 14 bases between. The V gene's germline CDR1 is SEHNR and CDR2 FQNEAQ (reference sequence). The CDR3 region has the DNA TGTGCCAGCAGCTCAACTTCGAGCGTGGAGACCCAGTACTTC. This translates into CASSSTSSVETQYF.

The CDR3 bases are TGTGCCAGCAGCCCCGGACTAGCGGGGGTGTTTAATGAGCAGTTCTTC. Translated: CASSPGLAGVFNEQFF. The chain recombines TRBV4-2 with TRBJ2-1; 13 bases are a match to TRBD2. The germline V gene has CDR1 LGHNA and CDR2 YNFKEQ. V gave up 4 bases and J gave up 7 bases; unmatched junction bases: 7. The CDR3 has 16 residues.

This clone was detected only a few times. The gene calls are TRBV28 and TRBJ1-6, with D perhaps matching TRBD1 (5 bases). Germline lookup yields CDR1 MDHEN and CDR2 SYDVKM. The CDR3 contains 15 residues. V was cut by 6 bases and J by 6 bases, with 15 bases left in between. The CDR3 DNA is TGTGCCAGCAGCGGAACAGGAGTCCTTAATTCACCCCTCCACTTT. Encoded protein: CASSGTGVLNSPLHF.

The rearrangement links TRBV15 to TRBJ1-5, with D tentatively TRBD1 (5 bases). The CDR3 is 15 residues long. V was cut by 5 bases and J by 2 bases, with 13 bases left in between. Germline V gene data show CDR1 as LNHNV and CDR2 as YYDKDF (reference sequence). CDR3 sequence reads: CATSQSPGGNQPQHF. The CDR3 DNA reads as TGTGCCACCAGCCAAAGTCCGGGGGGCAATCAGCCCCAGCATTTT.

This clone has a handful of counts. The chain is built from TRBV5-1 and TRBJ1-6; 10 nucleotides agree with TRBD1. J was trimmed by 7 bases and V by 0 bases; bases with no gene match: 1. Looked up from germline, CDR1 is SGHRS and CDR2 is YFSETQ. CDR3 length: 15 amino acids. The CDR3 region is CASSLGTGGNSPLHF. DNA for the CDR3: TGCGCCAGCAGCTTGGGGACAGGGGGGAATTCACCCCTCCACTTT.

The chain uses TRBV14 and TRBJ2-7, with 7 nucleotides matching TRBD1. CDR3 size: 13 residues. Germline trimming cut 3 bases from V and 11 bases from J; bases unmatched to any gene: 10. Germline CDR1 and CDR2: SGHDN and FVKESK. In DNA, the CDR3 is TGTGCCAGCAGCCAGGGCAGGGGGATAAAGAAGTACTTC. This sequence encodes CASSQGRGIKKYF. The variable domain in full, with the rest retrieved from reference TRBV14 and TRBJ2-7, is EAGVTQFPSHSVIEKGQTVTLRCDPISGHDNLYWYRRVMGKEIKFLLHFVKESKQDESGMPNNRFLAERTGGTYSTLKVQPAELEDSGVYFCASSQGRGIKKYFGPGTRLTVT.

DNA for the CDR3: TGTGCCAGCAGCTTGGGTAGGGGGCTAGGTCAGCCCCAGCATTTT. Protein: CASSLGRGLGQPQHF. The rearrangement joins TRBV11-2 to TRBJ1-5; 7 bases are a match to TRBD1. The CDR3 is made up of 15 amino acids. Germline lookup yields CDR1 SGHAT and CDR2 FQNNGV. Trimming at V came to 3 bases and at J to 6 bases, leaving 8 bases not matched to a gene.

This clone appeared a few times. J is TRBJ2-1 and V is TRBV9, with TRBD2 matching over 10 bases. V dropped 0 bases and J dropped 4; count of bases not matched to a gene: 10. The CDR3 runs to 18 residues. Germline V CDR1 and CDR2: SGDLS, YYNGEE. The CDR3 is CASSVEAASGSLYNEQFF. In DNA, the CDR3 is TGTGCCAGCAGCGTAGAGGCGGCTAGCGGGAGCCTTTACAATGAGCAGTTCTTC.

This sequence joins TRBV5-4 and TRBJ2-2; 8 nucleotides agree with TRBD1. Germline loops: CDR1 SGHNT, CDR2 YYREEE (reference sequence). CDR3 length: 16 amino acids. Unmatched junction bases numbered 8, after V lost 0 bases and J lost 7 bases. The CDR3 region is CASSLGQGPAGGELFF. CDR3 nucleotide sequence: TGTGCCAGCAGCTTGGGACAGGGGCCCGCAGGCGGGGAGCTGTTTTTT.

As DNA, the CDR3 is TGTGCCAGCAGCTGGACAGGGACAACTGAAGCTTTCTTT. It translates to CASSWTGTTEAFF. The chain employs TRBV5-6 and TRBJ1-1; 8 bases are a match to TRBD1. Germline V gene data show CDR1 as SGHDT and CDR2 as YYEEEE. V lost 3 bases, J lost 5 bases, and 3 bases stayed unmatched. The CDR3 is 13 residues long.

The J gene is TRBJ2-1, the V gene TRBV7-2; possible D gene TRBD2, 6 bases. The V end was cut by 3 bases, the J end by 4 bases, with 19 bases between. The CDR3 has 17 residues. Germline values: CDR1 SGHTA, CDR2 FQGNSA. CDR3 DNA: TGTGCCAGCAGCTTCCGGAGCAGGATAGCGGAGTACAATGAGCAGTTCTTC. Amino acids: CASSFRSRIAEYNEQFF.

The genes are TRBV4-1 and TRBJ1-1; a possible D gene is TRBD1 (5 bases). Germline V lookup: CDR1 MGHRA, CDR2 YSYEKL. This CDR3 comprises 13 residues. The V and J ends lost 2 bases and 4 bases respectively, with 8 bases between them. The CDR3 protein is CASSQQGFTEAFF. The CDR3 nucleotides read TGCGCCAGCAGCCAACAGGGTTTCACTGAAGCTTTCTTT.

The chain carries TRBV6-4 and TRBJ1-2, with unresolved D. The V gene lost 6 bases and the J gene lost 1 base, with 18 bases spanning the gap. There are 16 residues in the CDR3. Germline CDR1 is MRHNA and CDR2 is SNTAGT. CDR3 residues: CASRGSRTIVNYGYTF. The CDR3 DNA follows: TGTGCCAGCAGGGGGAGCAGGACGATCGTTAACTATGGCTACACCTTC.

V gene TRBV9 combines with J gene TRBJ2-1; 8 bases are shared with TRBD1. The CDR3 spans 14 residues. Germline V gene lookup returns CDR1 SGDLS and CDR2 YYNGEE. V was pared by 4 bases and J by 6 bases, with 6 bases of the junction left unmatched. CDR3 coding DNA: TGTGCCAGCAGCCCCCGGGACAGGACCAATGAGCAGTTCTTC. It specifies CASSPRDRTNEQFF.

The chain combines TRBV9 with TRBJ2-3, with TRBD2 identical over 7 bases. CDR1 and CDR2 (germline): SGDLS, YYNGEE. The V gene end was trimmed by 4 bases and the J gene end by 13 bases; junction bases not matched to a gene: 18. The CDR3 totals 15 residues. The CDR3 loop is CASSPRLAPLMEEYF. In DNA, the CDR3 is TGTGCCAGCAGCCCCCGACTAGCCCCTCTTATGGAAGAGTATTTT.

V gene TRBV5-6 combines with J gene TRBJ2-7; weak D call: TRBD1 (5 bases). From germline, CDR1 is SGHDT and CDR2 YYEEEE. This CDR3 spans 13 amino acids. With 4 bases removed from V and 2 bases from J, the gap between germline ends came to 10 bases. The CDR3 DNA reads TGTGCCAGCAGCCAGGGCTCAACCTACGAGCAGTACTTC. Translation: CASSQGSTYEQYF. Using reference TRBV5-6 and TRBJ2-7 for the parts outside the CDR3, the full variable domain is DAGVTQSPTHLIKTRGQQVTLRCSPKSGHDTVSWYQQALGQGPQFIFQYYEEEERQRGNFPDRFSGHQFPNYSSELNVNALLLGDSALYLCASSQGSTYEQYFGPGTRLTVT.

V and J are TRBV2 and TRBJ2-7, with a tentative D call TRBD1 (5 bases). Trimming took off 4 bases at V and 5 bases at J, with 9 bases between the two ends. CDR1 is SNHLY and CDR2 is FYNNEI in the germline V gene. CDR3 size: 12 residues. CDR3 loop: CASSVRQHEQYF. DNA of the CDR3: TGTGCCAGCAGTGTACGACAGCACGAGCAGTACTTC.

This chain joins TRBV7-3 and TRBJ2-3; 10 bases are shared with TRBD2. V lost 0 bases, J lost 5 bases, and 5 bases stayed unmatched. Germline CDR1 and CDR2: SGHTA and FQGTGA. The CDR3 contains 16 residues. The CDR3 loop is CASSLTSLAGVDTQYF. The CDR3 DNA is TGTGCCAGCAGCTTAACTTCCCTAGCGGGGGTAGATACGCAGTATTTT.